These 19 T cell receptor beta chains were all obtained from the same sample, sequenced in a study of blood T cell repertoires in COVID-19. The method was immunoSEQ multiplex PCR; TCRdb's version includes in-frame clones alone and lacks a portion of them. This table has roughly 160,000 clones, more than 85% appearing once. The sequenced material came from peripheral blood. These receptor sequences come from a man aged 55 to 70 with COVID-19, enrolled during active disease.

The chain joins TRBV7-2 to TRBJ2-3; 7 bases match TRBD1. This CDR3 is built from 16 residues. The ends lost 1 base at V and 4 bases at J; junction bases unmatched: 8. The germline V gene encodes CDR1 SGHTA and CDR2 FQGNSA. The DNA for the CDR3 is TGTGCCAGCAGCTTAGGATGGGCAGGGGGAGCAGATACGCAGTATTTT. This gives the protein CASSLGWAGGADTQYF.

This clone was observed a single time. J is TRBJ1-2 and V is TRBV12-3 or TRBV12-4; 7 nucleotides match TRBD1. The V segment lost 6 bases and the J segment 8 bases; nucleotides outside the gene matches: 9. The CDR3 is 13 residues long. This CDR3 reads CASRTTGLYGYTF. The CDR3 DNA follows: TGTGCCAGCAGAACGACAGGGTTATACGGCTACACCTTC.

The chain joins TRBV19 to TRBJ1-6; 9 positions agree with TRBD1. Germline CDR1 reads LNHDA; CDR2 reads SQIVND (reference sequence). Germline trimming cut 4 bases from V and 10 bases from J; bases unmatched to any gene: 11. The CDR3 length is 16 residues. The CDR3 here is CASSTVLGQGGSPLHF. Here the CDR3 DNA reads TGTGCCAGTAGTACAGTATTGGGACAGGGCGGATCACCCCTCCACTTT.

This chain connects TRBV6-5 to TRBJ1-2; TRBD1 aligns across 10 bases. Trimming took 5 bases from V and 7 from J; bases not matched to a gene: 10. Per the germline V gene, CDR1 is MNHEY and CDR2 is SVGAGI. The CDR3 runs to 15 residues. CDR3 sequence: CASSRQGARGGGYTF. CDR3 DNA: TGTGCCAGCAGTAGACAGGGGGCGAGAGGAGGTGGCTACACCTTC.

A few counts support this clone. This chain uses TRBV27 with TRBJ1-3; a possible D gene is TRBD1 (6 bases). CDR1 and CDR2 from the germline V gene are MNHEY and SMNVEV (reference sequence). Trimming stripped 6 bases from V and 4 bases from J, with 13 bases between. The CDR3 extends over 14 amino acids. The CDR3 region is CASRPGDLGNTIYF. As DNA, the CDR3 is TGTGCCAGCAGGCCAGGGGACCTAGGAAACACCATATATTTT.

This chain links TRBV6-6 with TRBJ1-1; the D is unclear. This CDR3 has 13 residues. CDR1 and CDR2 (germline): MNHNY, SVGAGI (reference sequence). V was pared by 0 bases and J by 10 bases, with 12 bases between. CDR3 sequence (DNA): TGTGCCAGCAGTTACTCGGACGGGAGCGGAGCTTTCTTT. Translation: CASSYSDGSGAFF.

The chain is built from TRBV24-1 and TRBJ1-6, with a possible D match to TRBD1 (5 bases). The CDR3 has 14 residues. Germline CDR1 and CDR2: KGHDR and SFDVKD. V was clipped by 7 bases and J by 5 bases, with 11 bases between them. In nucleotides, the CDR3 is TGTGCCACCAGCGGGGGTCGGGATAATTCACCCCTCCACTTT. Translation gives CATSGGRDNSPLHF.

The chain joins TRBV5-5 to TRBJ2-7; 9 positions agree with TRBD1. CDR1 is SGHKS and CDR2 is YYEKEE in the germline V gene (reference sequence). The CDR3 has 14 residues. V lost 4 bases to trimming and J lost 3 bases; unmatched junction nucleotides: 5. The DNA for the CDR3 is TGTGCCAGCAGCATGGGACAGGGCAGCTACGAGCAGTACTTC. It codes for CASSMGQGSYEQYF.

The rearrangement joins TRBV9 to TRBJ1-3; a weak D match, TRBD1 (5 bases). This CDR3 is built from 16 residues. Looked up from germline, CDR1 is SGDLS and CDR2 is YYNGEE. Trimming took off 3 bases at V and 4 bases at J, with 17 bases between the two ends. In DNA, the CDR3 is TGTGCCAGCAGCGCCCTCGGCGGGGCGCAAGGAAACACCATATATTTT. Translation gives CASSALGGAQGNTIYF.

V is TRBV4-2 and J is TRBJ1-5; D might be TRBD1 (6 bases). This CDR3 is 15 amino acids long. Trimming cost V 3 bases and J 1 base, with 10 bases left between them. Germline loops: CDR1 LGHNA, CDR2 YNFKEQ. CDR3 nucleotide sequence: TGTGCCAGCAGCCACGCCGGGACAAGCAATCAGCCCCAGCATTTT. Its translation: CASSHAGTSNQPQHF.

The chain employs TRBV3-1 (or the pseudogene TRBV3-2) and TRBJ2-3, with a tentative D call TRBD1 (6 bases). This CDR3 is built from 18 residues. In germline, CDR1 is LGHDT, CDR2 YNNKEL (reference sequence). Trimming stripped 5 bases from V and 0 bases from J, with 21 bases between. The chain's CDR3 is CASSIQMDRTSSTDTQYF. CDR3 in DNA: TGTGCCAGCAGCATTCAAATGGACAGAACTTCTAGCACAGATACGCAGTATTTT.

This rearrangement joins TRBV7-2 to TRBJ1-2; D is unclear. Trimming took off 6 bases at V and 4 bases at J, with 18 bases between the two ends. The CDR3 consists of 15 residues. Germline assignment: CDR1 SGHTA and CDR2 FQGNSA. The DNA for the CDR3 is TGTGCCAGCAGTTCCCACGGGTTTGGTCCCTATGGCTACACCTTC. Its protein is CASSSHGFGPYGYTF.

This rearrangement joins TRBV6-5 to TRBJ1-3; 7 nucleotides match TRBD1. The CDR3 length is 15 residues. Germline V lookup: CDR1 MNHEY, CDR2 SVGAGI. The V and J ends lost 5 bases and 0 bases, in that order; junction bases with no gene match: 4. This CDR3 reads CASSPTGRSGNTIYF. CDR3 nucleotide sequence: TGTGCCAGCAGTCCGACAGGGCGCTCTGGAAACACCATATATTTT.

The chain has TRBV6-5 and TRBJ1-6, with 7 bases that match TRBD1. CDR3 length: 15 residues. Germline loops: CDR1 MNHEY, CDR2 SVGAGI. The junction had 7 bases not matched to a gene; V was cut back by 4 bases and J by 7 bases. CDR3 protein: CASSFTTGTNSPLHF. The DNA for the CDR3 is TGTGCCAGCAGTTTCACGACAGGGACGAATTCACCCCTCCACTTT.

The CDR3 loop reads CAISPGTGNGNTIYF. CDR3 in DNA: TGTGCCATCAGTCCCGGGACAGGGAATGGAAACACCATATATTTT. V usage is TRBV10-3 and J usage is TRBJ1-3, with TRBD1 identical over 9 bases. Germline V gene sequence: CDR1 ENHRY, CDR2 SYGVKD. The CDR3 has 15 amino acids. V lost 5 bases and J lost 3; bases outside the gene matches: 5.

The gene calls are TRBV5-5 and TRBJ2-7; 12 bases agree with TRBD1. Germline V gene data show CDR1 as SGHKS and CDR2 as YYEKEE (reference sequence). Unmatched junction bases numbered 9, after V lost 4 bases and J lost 4 bases. There are 16 residues in the CDR3. The CDR3 protein is CASSLRWDRGQYEQYF. CDR3 nucleotide sequence: TGTGCCAGCAGCCTCCGGTGGGACAGGGGGCAATACGAGCAGTACTTC.

The chain recombines TRBV28 with TRBJ1-2; maybe TRBD1 (5 bases). The CDR3 is 15 amino acids. Germline V gives CDR1 MDHEN, CDR2 SYDVKM. The ends were cut back, 2 bases at V and 7 bases at J, with 17 bases in the middle. The CDR3, as DNA: TGTGCCAGCAGTTTAAGGGTCCCTCAACAGGTTGGCTACACCTTC. Translating it yields CASSLRVPQQVGYTF.

The chain carries TRBV12-3 or TRBV12-4 and TRBJ1-5, with D hard to call. Trimming took 6 bases from V and 5 from J, leaving 11 bases between them. This CDR3 is 13 amino acids long. CDR3 in amino acids: CASSLTADQPQHF. The CDR3 DNA is TGTGCCAGCAGCCTAACAGCGGATCAGCCCCAGCATTTT.

The chain combines TRBV5-1 with TRBJ2-7, with 9 nucleotides matching TRBD1. This CDR3 has 15 amino acids. Looked up from germline, CDR1 is SGHRS and CDR2 is YFSETQ. Losses at the gene ends were 4 bases for V and 4 bases for J; bases not matched to a gene: 9. As DNA, the CDR3 is TGCGCCAGCAGCACCTCACAGGGGGCGCGATACGAGCAGTACTTC. It yields the protein CASSTSQGARYEQYF.